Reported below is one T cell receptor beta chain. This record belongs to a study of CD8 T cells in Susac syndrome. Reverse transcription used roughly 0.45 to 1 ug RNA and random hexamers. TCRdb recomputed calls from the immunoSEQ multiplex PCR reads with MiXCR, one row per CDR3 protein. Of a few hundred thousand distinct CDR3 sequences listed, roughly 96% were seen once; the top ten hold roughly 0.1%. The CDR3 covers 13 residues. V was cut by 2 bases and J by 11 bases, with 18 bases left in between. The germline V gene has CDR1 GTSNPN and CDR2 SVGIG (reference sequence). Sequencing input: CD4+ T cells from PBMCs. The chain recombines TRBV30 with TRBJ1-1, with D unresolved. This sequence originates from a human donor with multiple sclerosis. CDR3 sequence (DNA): TGTGCCTGGAGTCAGGAAGGTGTTGCGTGGGCTTTCTTT. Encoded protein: CAWSQEGVAWAFF.